This section outlines one T cell receptor (beta chain) sequence together with its context. Its cognate antigen is unknown. CDR1 LGHNA and CDR2 YNFKEQ come from the germline V gene. The CDR3 spans 17 residues. V was trimmed by 3 bases and J by 2 bases, leaving 14 bases between them. The time point: blood 4 weeks post-SBRT, at nephrectomy. The treatment denotes: 15 Gy SBRT to primary tumor, nephrectomy 4 weeks later. Nephrectomy followed 15 Gy stereotactic body radiation by 4 weeks. Measured with immunoSEQ multiplex PCR; TCRdb has only the in-frame clones, and not every one. The sample records some 43,000 clones, 65% to 85% being singletons. The data were obtained in a study of radiation and T cells in renal cell carcinoma. Study observations and caveats: From baseline, blood top tumor clonotypes peaked at 2 weeks post-radiation. No pretreatment tumor biopsies were available for baseline clonotypes.

The receptor's source is a woman in her 70s with renal cell carcinoma. V gene TRBV4-2 combines with J gene TRBJ2-6; no firm D call. Sample: blood, taken from a patient whose treatment included radiotherapy and nephrectomy. The CDR3 DNA is TGTGCCAGCAGCCAGAATAGGGTGGAACCTGGGGCCAACGTCCTGACTTTC. Residues: CASSQNRVEPGANVLTF.